This T cell receptor beta chain was identified during a study of T cells after yellow fever vaccination. Note on this clonotype: Its antigen is unidentified.

Notes on the study in general: Abundant clonotypes from the bulk population could contaminate FACS-sorted repertoires. Only a small proportion of the clonotypes turned up in both the CD4 and the CD8 compartments, likely arising from convergent recombination. Primary-vaccination clones mostly resurfaced post-booster (less than 98% CD4, around 88% CD8).

CDR3 length: 14 residues. V shed 7 bases and J shed 2 bases, with 14 bases lying between them. It was through 5'RACE template switching that TCR cDNA was made, with a universal primer site and UMIs added. TCRdb re-derived calls from the 5' RACE reads in MiXCR, one entry per CDR3 protein. The data hold around 320,000 distinct CDR3 sequences, with roughly 8.7% observed a single time. The chain joins TRBV12-3 or TRBV12-4 to TRBJ1-2; D is perhaps TRBD1 (6 bases). The specimen was CD4+ T cells sorted from PBMCs, collected 5 days after the yellow fever booster vaccination. This receptor was identified in a man younger than 30 who received the YFV17D yellow fever vaccine. CDR3 region: CASTSQGGNYGYTF. CDR3 in DNA: TGTGCCAGCACCTCCCAAGGGGGAAACTATGGCTACACCTTC.